The TCR beta chain described here comes from a study of neurological immune-mediated disorders. Study-level points and caveats: Patients with HTLV-1-associated myelopathy had the highest level of TCR clonal expansion, whereas patients with multiple sclerosis had the lowest level, falling beneath the level found in healthy controls.

TCRdb analysed the 5' RACE reads with MiXCR anew, one entry per CDR3 protein. The sample shows around 51,000 distinct CDR3 sequences, roughly 12% of them seen only once. This clonotype appeared many times. Its matching antigen is unknown. CDR3 length: 15 amino acids. Trimming removed 6 bases from V and 5 bases from J; junction bases left unmatched: 12. Germline assignment: CDR1 DFQATT and CDR2 SNEGSKA (reference sequence). Time point noted: longitudinal time-point 3. The clonotype was recovered from a male donor with HTLV-1-associated myelopathy (HAM/TSP). The rearrangement links TRBV20-1 to TRBJ2-1; 8 bases map to TRBD1. The material sequenced was PBMCs. CDR3 residues: CSARSGTGANNEQFF. CDR3 nucleotide sequence: TGCAGTGCGCGATCCGGGACAGGCGCTAACAATGAGCAGTTCTTC.